The rows below give T cell receptor beta chains drawn from one sample of a study of T cell repertoires in cytomegalovirus infection. No antigens are known for them. TCRdb fed the reads into MiXCR, producing one record per CDR3 protein. The sample has some 500,000 distinct CDR3 sequences, 33% seen once. Sequences were derived from cultured PBMCs, sampled from culture after CMV antigen stimulation. Receptor source: a human donor in good health (CMV status not recorded). Some clones in this sample may be carry-over from other donors' samples. CDR3s include the opening cysteine and the closing phenylalanine or tryptophan. D genes are given only for firm matches. The listing skips clone size in some rows; elsewhere it reads once, few, many or a size class.

clone_size | d_call | j_call | v_call | cdr3_aa | cdr3_nt
few | TRBD2 | TRBJ2-1 | TRBV19 | CASSTWGLAGADRFF | TGTGCCAGTAGTACCTGGGGACTAGCGGGCGCAGATCGGTTCTTC
- | - | TRBJ2-1 | TRBV7-2 | CASSPPWGTYNEQFF | TGTGCCAGCAGCCCGCCCTGGGGGACCTACAATGAGCAGTTCTTC
few | - | TRBJ1-1 | TRBV7-9 | CASTSRLGTEAFF | TGTGCCAGCACGTCGAGGCTGGGCACTGAAGCTTTCTTT
few | TRBD2 | TRBJ2-5 | TRBV7-8 | CASKGTAGEGTQYF | TGTGCCAGCAAGGGAACTGCGGGAGAGGGGACCCAGTACTTC
- | - | TRBJ1-1 | TRBV6-6 | CASSYRTEAFF | TGTGCCAGCAGTTATCGAACTGAAGCTTTCTTT
- | TRBD2 | TRBJ2-1 | TRBV4-1 | CASTERDRSYNEQFF | TGCGCCAGCACCGAGCGGGACCGCTCCTACAATGAGCAGTTCTTC
- | - | TRBJ1-2 | TRBV25-1 | CASSELSGYTF | TGTGCCAGCAGTGAATTGAGTGGCTACACCTTC
- | - | TRBJ1-1 | TRBV19 | CASSIIPGRDTEAFF | TGTGCCAGTAGTATAATTCCGGGAAGGGACACTGAAGCTTTCTTT
- | TRBD2 | TRBJ2-7 | TRBV6-5 | CASSGGGGSPVYEQYF | TGTGCCAGCAGTGGGGGGGGAGGCTCACCCGTCTACGAGCAGTACTTC
- | - | TRBJ1-6 | TRBV6-1 | CASSQEAANSPLHF | TGTGCCAGCAGTCAGGAGGCAGCGAATTCACCCCTCCACTTT
few | - | TRBJ2-1 | TRBV20-1 | CSARERLQAYNEQFF | TGCAGTGCTAGGGAGCGACTGCAAGCCTACAATGAGCAGTTCTTC
many | - | TRBJ1-2 | TRBV7-6 | CASSLAPAGDPLYGYTF | TGTGCCAGCAGCTTAGCTCCGGCAGGGGACCCGCTCTATGGCTACACCTTC
- | - | TRBJ2-4 | TRBV4-3 | CASSQAGDSIAKNIQYF | TGCGCCAGCAGCCAAGCGGGGGACAGCATAGCCAAAAACATTCAGTACTTC